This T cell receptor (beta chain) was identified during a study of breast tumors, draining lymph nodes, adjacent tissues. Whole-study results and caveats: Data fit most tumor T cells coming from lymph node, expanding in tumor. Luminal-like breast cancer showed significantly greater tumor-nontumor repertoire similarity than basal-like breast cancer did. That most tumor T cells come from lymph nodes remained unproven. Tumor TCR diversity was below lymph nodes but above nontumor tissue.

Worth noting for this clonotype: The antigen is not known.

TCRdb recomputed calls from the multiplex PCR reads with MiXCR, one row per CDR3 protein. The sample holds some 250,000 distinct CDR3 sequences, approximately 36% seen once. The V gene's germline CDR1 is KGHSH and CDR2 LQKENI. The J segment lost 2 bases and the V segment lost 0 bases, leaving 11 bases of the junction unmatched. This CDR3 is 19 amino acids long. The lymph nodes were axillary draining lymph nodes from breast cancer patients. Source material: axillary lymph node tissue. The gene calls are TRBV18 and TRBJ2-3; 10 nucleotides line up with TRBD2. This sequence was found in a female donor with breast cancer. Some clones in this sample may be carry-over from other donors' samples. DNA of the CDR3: TGTGCCAGCTCACCACCGAAAGGGGCCGGGACTAGCGACACAGATACGCAGTATTTT. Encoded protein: CASSPPKGAGTSDTDTQYF. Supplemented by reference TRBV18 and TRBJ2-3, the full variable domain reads NAGVMQNPRHLVRRRGQEARLRCSPMKGHSHVYWYRQLPEEGLKFMVYLQKENIIDESGMPKERFSAEFPKEGPSILRIQQVVRGDSAAYFCASSPPKGAGTSDTDTQYFGPGTRLTVL.